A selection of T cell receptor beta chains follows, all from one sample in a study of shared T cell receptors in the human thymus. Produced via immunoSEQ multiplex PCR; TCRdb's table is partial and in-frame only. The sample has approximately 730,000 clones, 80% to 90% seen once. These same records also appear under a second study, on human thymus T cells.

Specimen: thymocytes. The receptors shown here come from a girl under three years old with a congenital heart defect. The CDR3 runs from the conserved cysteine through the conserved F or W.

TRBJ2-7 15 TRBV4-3 CASSQGDRGPVEQYF
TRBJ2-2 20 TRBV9 CASSPTAGIAGGPNTGELFF
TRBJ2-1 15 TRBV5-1 CASSLSGAAYNEQFF
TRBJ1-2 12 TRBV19 CASRGTVYGYTF
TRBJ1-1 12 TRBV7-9 CASSLPDTEAFF
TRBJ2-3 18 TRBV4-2 CASSQRWTSGGGPDTQYF
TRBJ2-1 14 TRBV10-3 CAISDREEINEQFF
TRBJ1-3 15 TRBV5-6 CASSLVTGDENTIYF
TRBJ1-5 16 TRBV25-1 CASSAGTGYSNQPQHF
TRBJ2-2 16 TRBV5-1 CASSSAPGQGTGELFF
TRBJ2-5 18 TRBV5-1 CASSSQASVRDRAETQYF
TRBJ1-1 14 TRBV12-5 CASGLDQPNTEAFF
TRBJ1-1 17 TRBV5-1 CASSLTPSRELNTEAFF
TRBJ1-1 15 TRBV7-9 CASSLVGGRNTEAFF
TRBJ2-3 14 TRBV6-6 CASSYGDRRDTQYF
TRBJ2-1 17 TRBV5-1 CASSLVGTAHSYNEQFF